These 3 T cell receptor beta chains share one sample of origin, sequenced in a study of T-cell memory formation after mild COVID-19 (dated by TCRdb to about 2021). The method behind the library was 5' RACE. This sample was sequenced with an Illumina NovaSeq 6000. TCRdb's own reprocessing of the public reads used fastp at Q25 and MiXCR and kept productive beta chains. Under each unique CDR3 protein, matching rows form one entry showing the most common genes and DNA. The table for this sample lists roughly 130,000 distinct CDR3 sequences; about a sixth of them were counted only once. The ten largest clones add up to approximately 4.7% of the sample. The sequencing sample was made of PBMCs or a T cell subset sorted from them (not recorded which). The receptors here all came from a man aged 18 to 30 who had mild COVID-19 (a few samples of this study predate the infection). The sample titles of this study are shuffled in the database, so cell type and time point are left out; the donor was told from shared clones.

This clonotype was counted between two and nine times. V is TRBV3-1 and J is TRBJ1-2; D possibly corresponds to TRBD1 (5 bases). V was cut by 4 bases and J by 8 bases, with 17 bases left in between. Germline-derived CDR1 and CDR2 are LGHDT and YNNKEL (reference sequence). CDR3 length: 14 amino acids. The chain's CDR3 is CASSPAAGARGYTF. The CDR3 DNA is TGTGCCAGCAGCCCCGCGGCTGGGGCGCGGGGCTACACCTTC.

Written as DNA, the CDR3 is TGTGCCAGCAGCTTAGCGGTCGGGGCGGGTGGAAACACCATATATTTT. Its translation is CASSLAVGAGGNTIYF. The chain uses TRBV7-2 and TRBJ1-3; possibly TRBD1 for D (5 bases). Germline CDR1 SGHTA, CDR2 FQGNSA. The CDR3 is 16 residues long. The ends were cut back, 0 bases at V and 3 bases at J, with 12 bases in the middle.

The chain has TRBV5-6 and TRBJ2-7; TRBD1 matches at 7 bases. CDR1 is SGHDT, CDR2 YYEEEE, per germline. Trimming took 0 bases from V and 3 from J; bases not matched to a gene: 15. There are 18 residues in the CDR3. The CDR3 nucleotides read TGTGCCAGCAGCTTGGACAGGGGTTTCCCCCCTTCAATCTACGAGCAGTACTTC. Protein product: CASSLDRGFPPSIYEQYF. The complete variable domain, with remaining parts taken from reference TRBV5-6 and TRBJ2-7, reads DAGVTQSPTHLIKTRGQQVTLRCSPKSGHDTVSWYQQALGQGPQFIFQYYEEEERQRGNFPDRFSGHQFPNYSSELNVNALLLGDSALYLCASSLDRGFPPSIYEQYFGPGTRLTVT.